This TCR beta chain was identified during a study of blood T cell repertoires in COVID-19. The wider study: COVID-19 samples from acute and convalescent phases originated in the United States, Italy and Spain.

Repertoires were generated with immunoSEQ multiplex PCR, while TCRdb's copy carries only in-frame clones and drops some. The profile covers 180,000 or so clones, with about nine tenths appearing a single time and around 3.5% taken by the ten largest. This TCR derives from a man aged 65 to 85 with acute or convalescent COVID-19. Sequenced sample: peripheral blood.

The CDR3 DNA reads TGCGCCAGCAGCTTGGAGACAGGGGTAAATTCACCCCTCCACTTT. The encoded protein is CASSLETGVNSPLHF. J is TRBJ1-6 and V is TRBV5-1, with 8 bases fitting TRBD1. The length of the CDR3 is 15 residues. J lost 7 bases, V lost 0 bases, and 3 bases had no gene match. Germline V gene lookup returns CDR1 SGHRS and CDR2 YFSETQ.